The 24 T cell receptor beta chains listed next were all sequenced from one sample in a study of shared clonotypes between healthy human individuals. Profiling relied on immunoSEQ multiplex PCR, and the TCRdb table lists in-frame clones only, not all of them. The repertoire consists of 1.4 million to 1.5 million clones, with 96% occurring once and the leading ten covering roughly 1.2%. The material sequenced was naive CD4+ T cells sorted from blood. As for subset: CD45RA+ positively selected. These receptors came from a man aged 25 to 45 in good health.

The rearrangement links TRBV28 to TRBJ2-7; maybe TRBD2 (5 bases). The CDR3 spans 11 residues. CDR1 is MDHEN and CDR2 is SYDVKM in the germline V gene. Trimming shortened V by 10 bases and J by 6 bases, and 13 bases separated the two germline ends. CDR3: CATFGVGEQYF. Here the CDR3 DNA reads TGTGCCACCTTCGGGGTCGGCGAGCAGTACTTC.

This clone has just one count. Other DNA sequences in the same sample also yield this CDR3. The chain links TRBV5-1 to TRBJ2-1; 8 nucleotides agree with TRBD1. The junction had 0 bases not matched to a gene; V was cut back by 0 bases and J by 1 base. CDR1 is SGHRS and CDR2 is YFSETQ in the germline V gene. The CDR3 sequence is 15 residues long. CDR3 loop: CASSLGDRSYNEQFF. The CDR3 DNA sequence: TGCGCCAGCAGCTTGGGGGACAGGTCCTACAATGAGCAGTTCTTC.

The V gene is TRBV7-9, the J gene TRBJ2-7; the D gene is possibly TRBD2 (6 bases). CDR3 length: 16 residues. Trimming pared 0 bases from V and 4 bases from J, leaving 16 bases between. Germline CDR1 SEHNR, CDR2 FQNEAQ (reference sequence). Here the CDR3 reads CASSLASGRELYEQYF. The CDR3 region has the DNA TGTGCCAGCAGCTTAGCATCGGGACGGGAGTTATACGAGCAGTACTTC.

The CDR3: CASRTTWGGPNEQFF. CDR3 nucleotides: TGTGCCAGTAGAACGACCTGGGGGGGGCCGAATGAGCAGTTCTTC. This chain joins TRBV19 and TRBJ2-1; D is perhaps TRBD2 (7 bases). Per germline, CDR1 LNHDA and CDR2 SQIVND (reference sequence). Trimming cost V 6 bases and J 7 bases, with 19 bases left between them. CDR3 length equals 15 residues.

V is TRBV2 and J is TRBJ2-2; D possibly corresponds to TRBD2 (5 bases). CDR1 SNHLY and CDR2 FYNNEI come from the germline V gene. V lost 3 bases to trimming and J lost 6 bases, with 14 bases between them. This CDR3 region has 15 residues. The CDR3 spells CASSEKSGSPGELFF. The CDR3 coding sequence is TGTGCCAGCAGTGAGAAGAGCGGTTCCCCCGGGGAGCTGTTTTTT.

The CDR3 DNA follows: TGTGCCAGTAGTGTGCAGGGGGTAGTAGACTATGGCTACACCTTC. Translating it yields CASSVQGVVDYGYTF. V is TRBV19 and J is TRBJ1-2; 7 bases align to TRBD1. There are 15 residues in the CDR3. Unmatched junction bases numbered 9, after V lost 5 bases and J lost 3 bases. Germline V CDR1 and CDR2: LNHDA, SQIVND (reference sequence).

The chain employs TRBV6-5 and TRBJ1-1; D perhaps matches TRBD1 (6 bases). The length of the CDR3 is 12 residues. Trimming took 8 bases from V and 1 from J, leaving 8 bases between them. Germline assignment: CDR1 MNHEY and CDR2 SVGAGI. Here the CDR3 DNA reads TGTGCCAGCTTGGGACAGAACACTGAAGCTTTCTTT. Amino acid sequence: CASLGQNTEAFF.

The V call is TRBV5-1, the J call TRBJ2-1; 8 nucleotides align to TRBD2. Germline V CDR1 and CDR2: SGHRS, YFSETQ. Trimming took 4 bases from V and 3 from J; bases not matched to a gene: 9. CDR3 length: 16 residues. CDR3 region: CASSPQAGAVYNEQFF. The CDR3 region has the DNA TGCGCCAGCAGCCCACAAGCGGGAGCGGTCTACAATGAGCAGTTCTTC.

V is TRBV2 and J is TRBJ1-4; the D gene is possibly TRBD1 (6 bases). Germline CDR1 is SNHLY and CDR2 is FYNNEI. The CDR3 consists of 15 residues. Trimming pared 6 bases from V and 7 bases from J, leaving 18 bases between. CDR3 sequence reads: CASRLTGSSVEKLFF. CDR3 DNA sequence: TGTGCCAGCAGACTCACAGGGTCATCTGTTGAAAAACTGTTTTTT.

On this clone: This sample includes further DNA sequences coding for the same CDR3. The chain recombines TRBV5-1 with TRBJ2-2; the D is unclear. Germline V CDR1 and CDR2: SGHRS, YFSETQ. Deletions cut 4 bases from V and 6 bases from J, with 4 bases between. The CDR3 is made up of 11 amino acids. DNA for the CDR3: TGCGCCAGCAGCCCACCCGGGGAGCTGTTTTTT. Amino acids: CASSPPGELFF.

The rearrangement uses TRBV6-6 and TRBJ2-7, with D uncertain. Germline lookup yields CDR1 MNHNY and CDR2 SVGAGI (reference sequence). This CDR3 comprises 13 residues. Trimming cost V 2 bases and J 2 bases, with 7 bases left between them. CDR3 region: CASSYVPPYEQYF. The CDR3 nucleotides read TGTGCCAGCAGTTACGTCCCCCCCTACGAGCAGTACTTC.

J is TRBJ1-1 and V is TRBV6-5; D is undetermined. The CDR3 covers 16 residues. With 0 bases removed from V and 1 base from J, the gap between germline ends came to 12 bases. Germline values: CDR1 MNHEY, CDR2 SVGAGI. The CDR3: CASSYSRPPWNTEAFF. The CDR3 nucleotides are TGTGCCAGCAGTTACTCCCGCCCGCCTTGGAACACTGAAGCTTTCTTT.

The chain joins TRBV25-1 to TRBJ2-1; 13 nucleotides agree with TRBD2. Germline V gene sequence: CDR1 MGHDK, CDR2 SYGVNS. With V trimmed by 5 bases and J by 11 bases, 9 bases remained unmatched. The CDR3 sequence is 15 residues long. CDR3 sequence reads: CASSLRTSGGEQQFF. As DNA, the CDR3 is TGTGCCAGCAGTCTTCGGACTAGCGGGGGCGAGCAGCAGTTCTTC.

The chain joins TRBV5-1 to TRBJ2-7; 8 bases match TRBD1. Germline loops: CDR1 SGHRS, CDR2 YFSETQ. Losses at the gene ends were 0 bases for V and 0 bases for J; bases not matched to a gene: 8. The CDR3 spans 17 residues. Written as DNA, the CDR3 is TGCGCCAGCAGCTTGGTATCAGGGGGCAAAGTCTCCTACGAGCAGTACTTC. It yields the protein CASSLVSGGKVSYEQYF.

The chain couples TRBV21-1 to TRBJ1-5. TRBV21-1 is shown as a pseudogene. The CDR3 length is 16 residues. CDR3 residues: CASSILGARANQPQHF. The CDR3 nucleotides read TGTGCCAGCAGCATCCTCGGGGCAAGGGCCAATCAGCCCCAGCATTTT.

The chain is built from TRBV5-4 and TRBJ1-3, with D possibly TRBD1 on 5 matching bases. The CDR3 is 16 amino acids. V lost 0 bases and J lost 0, with 10 bases in between. Germline values: CDR1 SGHNT, CDR2 YYREEE (reference sequence). The CDR3 sequence is CASSLGGPLSGNTIYF. As DNA, the CDR3 is TGTGCCAGCAGCTTGGGGGGACCGCTCTCTGGAAACACCATATATTTT.

J is TRBJ2-1 and V is TRBV19, with D perhaps matching TRBD1 or TRBD2 (6 bases each). V lost 6 bases, J lost 6 bases, and 21 bases lay in between. Per germline, CDR1 LNHDA and CDR2 SQIVND (reference sequence). The length of the CDR3 is 16 residues. This CDR3 reads CASRTRGGRSLNEQFF. The CDR3 bases are TGTGCCAGTAGAACCCGAGGGGGGCGCTCCCTCAATGAGCAGTTCTTC.

The J gene is TRBJ1-3, the V gene TRBV7-9; D call uncertain. The CDR3 runs 13 residues. With 0 bases removed from V and 7 bases from J, the gap between germline ends came to 7 bases. Germline CDR1 is SEHNR and CDR2 is FQNEAQ (reference sequence). This CDR3 is CASSLADRNTIYF. The DNA of the CDR3 is TGTGCCAGCAGCTTAGCAGACCGGAACACCATATATTTT.

This chain joins TRBV9 and TRBJ2-3, with 13 nucleotides matching TRBD2. Trimming cost V 3 bases and J 1 base; bases outside gene matches: 8. The CDR3 contains 18 residues. CDR1 SGDLS and CDR2 YYNGEE come from the germline V gene. In DNA, the CDR3 is TGTGCCAGCAGCGCCGGACTAGCGGGAGAAAGGGGCACAGATACGCAGTATTTT. This encodes CASSAGLAGERGTDTQYF.

DNA for the CDR3: TGTGCCAGCACCGCCGACATGAGGGGTGATACGCAGTATTTT. Encoded protein: CASTADMRGDTQYF. This chain uses TRBV2 with TRBJ2-3; D possibly matches TRBD1 or TRBD2 (5 bases each). The CDR3 sequence is 14 residues long. Deletions cut 7 bases from V and 6 bases from J, with 17 bases between. Germline-derived CDR1 and CDR2 are SNHLY and FYNNEI.

The V call is TRBV5-1, the J call TRBJ2-3; tentatively, D is TRBD2 (5 bases). CDR1 and CDR2 (germline): SGHRS, YFSETQ. V lost 2 bases to trimming and J lost 1 base, with 14 bases between them. This CDR3 spans 16 amino acids. The DNA of the CDR3 is TGCGCCAGCAGCTTAAAGCGGATGGGTGGCACAGATACGCAGTATTTT. It is translated as CASSLKRMGGTDTQYF.

Worth noting for this clone: The junction does not match germline at one end; this may be a read error. This chain uses TRBV20-1 with TRBJ1-2, with TRBD1 identical over 7 bases. CDR1 is DFQATT, CDR2 SNEGSKA, per germline (reference sequence). This CDR3 region has 10 residues. The CDR3 nucleotides are TGCAGTGCGGCCGACAGGGCCCTGATCTTC. Its translation: CSAADRALIF.

CDR3: CASSFQGPGETQYF. The DNA for the CDR3 is TGTGCCAGCAGTTTCCAGGGACCAGGGGAGACCCAGTACTTC. This chain uses TRBV28 with TRBJ2-5; D possibly matches TRBD1 or TRBD2 (5 bases each). The CDR3 sequence is 14 residues long. Per the germline V gene, CDR1 is MDHEN and CDR2 is SYDVKM. Trimming took off 3 bases at V and 5 bases at J, with 13 bases between the two ends.

This clone was detected once. The chain links TRBV30 to TRBJ2-6; either TRBD1 or TRBD2 may fit D (5 bases each). CDR1 is GTSNPN and CDR2 is SVGIG in the germline V gene (reference sequence). The CDR3 has 13 amino acids. V lost 4 bases, J lost 2 bases, and 6 bases lay in between. The CDR3 DNA is TGTGCCTGGACGGGACCTGGGGCCAACGTCCTGACTTTC. Its protein is CAWTGPGANVLTF.